This T cell receptor (beta chain) originates from a study of Graves' ophthalmopathy and Graves' hyperthyroidism. The wider study: Researchers obtained peripheral blood at initial diagnosis, before any treatment had begun. Broader study findings: Ophthalmopathy progression was predicted with approximately 64% sensitivity and about 72% specificity.

A note on this clonotype: Its cognate antigen is unknown.

Reliance was placed on clinical symptoms, serum thyroxine, TRAb, thyroid ultrasound and orbital computed tomography for diagnosis. Researchers took RNA transcripts and amplified TCR beta CDR3 regions from them. The authors performed first-round RT-PCR with HTBI primers and then a second-round multiplex PCR. TCRdb recomputed calls from the multiplex PCR reads with MiXCR, one row per CDR3 protein. The repertoire has hundreds of thousands of distinct CDR3 sequences, 20% to 25% of them found once; the top ten carry roughly 3%. V was clipped by 1 base and J by 2 bases, with 18 bases between them. The germline V gene encodes CDR1 DFQATT and CDR2 SNEGSKA (reference sequence). The CDR3 sequence is 16 residues long.

Source material: peripheral blood. This TCR came from a woman aged 18-29 years with stable Graves' hyperthyroidism. This chain joins TRBV20-1 and TRBJ2-7; unclear D gene. The CDR3 nucleotides are TGCAGTGCTAGAGTAATTTTTGGAGACCTGCCCTACGAGCAGTACTTC. Translation: CSARVIFGDLPYEQYF.